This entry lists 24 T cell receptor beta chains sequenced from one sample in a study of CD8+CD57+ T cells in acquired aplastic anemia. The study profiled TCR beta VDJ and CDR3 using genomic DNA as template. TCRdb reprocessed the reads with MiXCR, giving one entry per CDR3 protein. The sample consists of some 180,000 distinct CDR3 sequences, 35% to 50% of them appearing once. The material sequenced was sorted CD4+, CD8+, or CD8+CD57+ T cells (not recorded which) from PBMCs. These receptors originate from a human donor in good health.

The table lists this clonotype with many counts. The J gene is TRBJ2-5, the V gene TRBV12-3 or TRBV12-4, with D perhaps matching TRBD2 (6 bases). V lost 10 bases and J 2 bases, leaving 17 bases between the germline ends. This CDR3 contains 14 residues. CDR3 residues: CATSLGGTQETQYF. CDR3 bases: TGTGCCACCTCCCTAGGCGGGACGCAAGAGACCCAGTACTTC.

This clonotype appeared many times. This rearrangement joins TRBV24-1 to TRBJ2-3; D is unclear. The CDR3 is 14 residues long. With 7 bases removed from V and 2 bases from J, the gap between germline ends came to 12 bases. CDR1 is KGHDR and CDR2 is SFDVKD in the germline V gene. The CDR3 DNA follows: TGTGCCACCAGAGGAAGTCTGAACACAGATACGCAGTATTTT. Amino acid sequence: CATRGSLNTDTQYF.

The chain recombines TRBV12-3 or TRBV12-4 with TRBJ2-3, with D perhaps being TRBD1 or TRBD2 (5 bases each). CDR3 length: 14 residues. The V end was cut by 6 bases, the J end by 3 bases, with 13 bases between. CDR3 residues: CASSSGHQTDTQYF. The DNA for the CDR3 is TGTGCCAGCAGCAGCGGACACCAGACAGATACGCAGTATTTT.

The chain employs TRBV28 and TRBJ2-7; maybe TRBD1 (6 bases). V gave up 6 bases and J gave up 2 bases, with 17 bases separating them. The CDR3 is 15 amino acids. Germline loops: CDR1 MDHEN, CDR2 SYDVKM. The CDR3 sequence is CASRLKSQGPYEQYF. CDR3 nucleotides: TGTGCCAGCAGGCTAAAGAGTCAGGGGCCCTACGAGCAGTACTTC. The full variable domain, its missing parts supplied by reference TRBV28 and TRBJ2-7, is DVKVTQSSRYLVKRTGEKVFLECVQDMDHENMFWYRQDPGLGLRLIYFSYDVKMKEKGDIPEGYSVSREKKERFSLILESASTNQTSMYLCASRLKSQGPYEQYFGPGTRLTVT.

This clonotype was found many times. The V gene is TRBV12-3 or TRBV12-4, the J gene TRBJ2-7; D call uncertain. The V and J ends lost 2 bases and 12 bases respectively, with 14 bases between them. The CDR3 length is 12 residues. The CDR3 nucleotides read TGTGCCAGCAGTTTAATAGGCCAACATTGGTACTTC. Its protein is CASSLIGQHWYF.

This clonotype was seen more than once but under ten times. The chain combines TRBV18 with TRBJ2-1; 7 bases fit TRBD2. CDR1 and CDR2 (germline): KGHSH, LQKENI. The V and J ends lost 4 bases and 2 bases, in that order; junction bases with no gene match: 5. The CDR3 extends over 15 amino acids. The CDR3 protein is CASSREGGTYNEQFF. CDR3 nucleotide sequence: TGTGCCAGCTCACGCGAGGGAGGGACCTACAATGAGCAGTTCTTC.

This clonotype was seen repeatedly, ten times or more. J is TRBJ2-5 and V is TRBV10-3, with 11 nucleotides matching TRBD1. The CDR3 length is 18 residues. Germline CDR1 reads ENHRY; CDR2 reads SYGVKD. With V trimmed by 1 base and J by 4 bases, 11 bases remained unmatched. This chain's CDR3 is CAISEFLAGQGESETQYF. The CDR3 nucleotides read TGTGCCATCAGTGAGTTCCTAGCGGGACAGGGGGAATCAGAGACCCAGTACTTC.

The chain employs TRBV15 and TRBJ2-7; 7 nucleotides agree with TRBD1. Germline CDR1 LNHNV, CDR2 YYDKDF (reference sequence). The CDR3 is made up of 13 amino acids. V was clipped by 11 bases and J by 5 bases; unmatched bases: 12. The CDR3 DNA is TGTGCCGCACAACAGGGGTTAGGGGACGAGCAGTACTTC. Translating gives CAAQQGLGDEQYF.

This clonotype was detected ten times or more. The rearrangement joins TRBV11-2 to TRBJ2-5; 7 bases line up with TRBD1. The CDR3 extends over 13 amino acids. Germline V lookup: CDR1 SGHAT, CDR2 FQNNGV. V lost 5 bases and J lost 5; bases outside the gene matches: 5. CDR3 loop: CASSRDRAETQYF. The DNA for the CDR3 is TGTGCCAGCAGCAGAGACAGGGCGGAGACCCAGTACTTC.

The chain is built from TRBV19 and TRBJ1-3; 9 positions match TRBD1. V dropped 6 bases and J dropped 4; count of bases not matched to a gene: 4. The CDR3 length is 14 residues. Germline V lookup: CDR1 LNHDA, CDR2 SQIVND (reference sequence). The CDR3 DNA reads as TGTGCCAGTAGCCGGGGACAGGGCGGAAACACCATATATTTT. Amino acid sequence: CASSRGQGGNTIYF.

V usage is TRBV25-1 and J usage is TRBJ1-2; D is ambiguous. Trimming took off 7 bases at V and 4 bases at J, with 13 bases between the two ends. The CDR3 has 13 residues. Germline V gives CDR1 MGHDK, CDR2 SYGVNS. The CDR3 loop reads CASMREGSYGYTF. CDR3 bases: TGTGCCAGCATGAGAGAAGGGTCCTATGGCTACACCTTC.

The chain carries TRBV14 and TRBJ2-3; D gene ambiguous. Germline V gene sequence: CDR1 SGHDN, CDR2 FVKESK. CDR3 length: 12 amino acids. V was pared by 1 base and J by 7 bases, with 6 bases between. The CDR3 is CASSQVLHTQYF. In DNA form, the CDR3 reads TGTGCCAGCAGCCAAGTCCTACATACGCAGTATTTT.

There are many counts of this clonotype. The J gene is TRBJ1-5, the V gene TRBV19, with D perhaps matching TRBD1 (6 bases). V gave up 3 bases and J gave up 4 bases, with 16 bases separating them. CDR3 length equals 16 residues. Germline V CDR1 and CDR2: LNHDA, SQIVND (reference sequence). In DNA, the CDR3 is TGTGCCAGTAGTATTTTGGGGGGCCTGACTAATCAGCCCCAGCATTTT. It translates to CASSILGGLTNQPQHF.

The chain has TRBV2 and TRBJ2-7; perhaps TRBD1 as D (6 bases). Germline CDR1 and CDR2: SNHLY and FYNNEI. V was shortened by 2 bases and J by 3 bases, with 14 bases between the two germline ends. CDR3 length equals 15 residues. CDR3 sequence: CASSELGRGGYEQYF. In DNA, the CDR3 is TGTGCCAGCAGTGAATTAGGTAGAGGGGGCTACGAGCAGTACTTC.

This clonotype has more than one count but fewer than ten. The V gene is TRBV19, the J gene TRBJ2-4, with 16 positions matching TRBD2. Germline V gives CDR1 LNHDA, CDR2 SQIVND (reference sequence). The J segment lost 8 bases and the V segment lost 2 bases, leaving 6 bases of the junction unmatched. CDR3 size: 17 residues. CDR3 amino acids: CASSIMGLAGGRDIQYF. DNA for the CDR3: TGTGCCAGTAGTATAATGGGACTAGCGGGAGGGAGAGACATTCAGTACTTC.

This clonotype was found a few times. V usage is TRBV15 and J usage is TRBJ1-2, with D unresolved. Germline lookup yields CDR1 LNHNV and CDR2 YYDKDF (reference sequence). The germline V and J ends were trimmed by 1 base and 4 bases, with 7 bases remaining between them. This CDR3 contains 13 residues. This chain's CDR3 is CATSRGPAYGYTF. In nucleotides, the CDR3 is TGTGCCACCAGCAGAGGACCAGCCTATGGCTACACCTTC.

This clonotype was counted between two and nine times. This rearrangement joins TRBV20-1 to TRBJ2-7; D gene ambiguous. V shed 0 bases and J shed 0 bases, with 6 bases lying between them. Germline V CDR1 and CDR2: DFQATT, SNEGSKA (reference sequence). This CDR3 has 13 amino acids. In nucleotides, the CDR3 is TGCAGTGCTAGAGATGGCTACTCCTACGAGCAGTACTTC. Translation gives CSARDGYSYEQYF.

The CDR3 protein is CASSPPQGESDTQYF. Here the CDR3 DNA reads TGCGCCAGCAGCCCTCCACAGGGGGAGTCAGATACGCAGTATTTT. The chain employs TRBV4-1 and TRBJ2-3, with 8 bases that match TRBD1. The CDR3 contains 15 residues. The V gene end was trimmed by 4 bases and the J gene end by 4 bases; junction bases not matched to a gene: 7. CDR1 is MGHRA, CDR2 YSYEKL, per germline.

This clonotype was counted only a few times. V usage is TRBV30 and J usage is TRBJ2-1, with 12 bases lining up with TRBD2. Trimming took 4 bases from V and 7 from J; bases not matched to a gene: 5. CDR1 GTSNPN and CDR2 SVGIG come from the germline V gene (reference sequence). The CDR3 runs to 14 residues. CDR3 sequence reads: CAWTSGRAMNEQFF. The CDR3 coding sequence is TGTGCCTGGACTAGCGGGAGGGCAATGAATGAGCAGTTCTTC.

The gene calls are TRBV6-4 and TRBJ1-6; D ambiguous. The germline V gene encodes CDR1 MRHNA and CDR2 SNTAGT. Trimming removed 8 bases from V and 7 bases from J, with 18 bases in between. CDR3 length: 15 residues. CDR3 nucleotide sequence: TGTGCCAGCGCCGGGTCACCGGCGGGGAATTCACCCCTCCACTTT. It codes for CASAGSPAGNSPLHF.

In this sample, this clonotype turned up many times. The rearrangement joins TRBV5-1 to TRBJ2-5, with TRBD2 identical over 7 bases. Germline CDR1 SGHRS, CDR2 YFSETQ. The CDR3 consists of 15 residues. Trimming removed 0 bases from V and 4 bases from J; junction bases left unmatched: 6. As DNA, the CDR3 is TGCGCCAGCAGCTTGGAAATAGCGGGCGCAGAGACCCAGTACTTC. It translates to CASSLEIAGAETQYF.

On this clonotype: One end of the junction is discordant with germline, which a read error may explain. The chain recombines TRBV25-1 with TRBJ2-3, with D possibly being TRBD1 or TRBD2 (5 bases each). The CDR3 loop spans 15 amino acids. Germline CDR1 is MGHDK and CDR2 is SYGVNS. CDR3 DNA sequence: TGTGCCAGCGGTGAATCGGGACGGTCGGGGGATACGCAGTATTTT. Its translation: CASGESGRSGDTQYF.

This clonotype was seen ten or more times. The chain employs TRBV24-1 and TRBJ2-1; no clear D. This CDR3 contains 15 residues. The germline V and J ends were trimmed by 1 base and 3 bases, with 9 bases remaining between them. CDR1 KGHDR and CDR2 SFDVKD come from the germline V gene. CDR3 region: CATSDFNAGYNEQFF. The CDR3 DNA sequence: TGTGCCACCAGTGATTTTAACGCCGGCTACAATGAGCAGTTCTTC.

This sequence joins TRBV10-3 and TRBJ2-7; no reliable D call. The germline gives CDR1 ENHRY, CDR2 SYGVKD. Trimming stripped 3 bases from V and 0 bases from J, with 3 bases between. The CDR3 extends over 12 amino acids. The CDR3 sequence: CAISDTSYEQYF. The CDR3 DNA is TGTGCCATCAGTGATACCTCCTACGAGCAGTACTTC.